The 10 T cell receptor beta chains presented below share a single source sample, sequenced in a study of blood T cell repertoires in COVID-19. Sequencing was performed with immunoSEQ multiplex PCR; in TCRdb, only in-frame clones are kept and a portion is missing. In the table there are about 310,000 clones, around 87% of which are singletons. The sequencing sample was made of peripheral blood. Receptors were obtained from a woman between 45 and 65 years old who had recovered from COVID-19.

This sequence joins TRBV25-1 and TRBJ2-5; the match to TRBD2 covers 10 bases. V lost 4 bases to trimming and J lost 5 bases; unmatched junction nucleotides: 10. CDR3 length: 16 amino acids. Germline CDR1 is MGHDK and CDR2 is SYGVNS. Here the CDR3 reads CASSVSGRASGETQYF. The CDR3 region has the DNA TGTGCCAGCAGTGTGAGCGGGAGGGCGTCTGGGGAGACCCAGTACTTC.

Details on this clone: A junction end diverges from the germline sequence, so it may reflect a read error. This chain links TRBV12-3 or TRBV12-4 with TRBJ2-1; TRBD1 is a possible D gene (6 bases). The CDR3 runs 13 residues. This CDR3 reads CASNLGGADEQFF. CDR3 DNA sequence: TGTGCCAGCAATTTAGGGGGAGCAGATGAGCAGTTCTTC.

The rearrangement links TRBV7-2 to TRBJ2-2, with D perhaps matching TRBD2 (5 bases). Germline CDR1 SGHTA, CDR2 FQGNSA. This CDR3 contains 16 residues. Trimming removed 4 bases from V and 0 bases from J, with 12 bases in between. The CDR3 sequence is CASSSSRGPNTGELFF. DNA for the CDR3: TGTGCCAGCAGCTCCTCCCGGGGTCCGAACACCGGGGAGCTGTTTTTT. The full variable domain, completed using reference TRBV7-2 and TRBJ2-2, is GAGVSQSPSNKVTEKGKDVELRCDPISGHTALYWYRQSLGQGLEFLIYFQGNSAPDKSGLPSDRFSAERTGGSVSTLTIQRTQQEDSAVYLCASSSSRGPNTGELFFGEGSRLTVL.

The J gene is TRBJ1-1, the V gene TRBV29-1; D gene unclear. Germline values: CDR1 SQVTM, CDR2 ANQGSEA. Trimming removed 4 bases at V and 0 bases at J, with 12 bases between. The CDR3 totals 14 residues. The CDR3 nucleotides are TGCAGCGTTGTGGGCAGACAAATGAACACTGAAGCTTTCTTT. Amino acid sequence: CSVVGRQMNTEAFF.

CDR3 amino acids: CASSPGTEGGYTF. In nucleotides, the CDR3 is TGTGCCAGCAGTCCGGGGACAGAGGGTGGCTACACCTTC. V is TRBV27 and J is TRBJ1-2, with 7 bases matching TRBD1. Trimming at V came to 5 bases and at J to 7 bases, leaving 7 bases not matched to a gene. The V gene's germline CDR1 is MNHEY and CDR2 SMNVEV (reference sequence). The CDR3 runs to 13 residues.

This chain joins TRBV14 and TRBJ2-3; D is ambiguous. Between the trimmed V and J ends, which lost 4 bases and 5 bases, there was a span of 7 bases. In germline, CDR1 is SGHDN, CDR2 FVKESK. CDR3 length: 12 amino acids. The CDR3 DNA sequence: TGTGCCAGCAGCCTTTTACTAGATACGCAGTATTTT. It codes for CASSLLLDTQYF.

The rearrangement links TRBV7-2 to TRBJ2-1, with D maybe TRBD2 (5 bases). With 1 base removed from V and 2 bases from J, the gap between germline ends came to 12 bases. CDR1 and CDR2 (germline): SGHTA, FQGNSA. This CDR3 comprises 16 residues. CDR3 region: CASSLEGVATYNEQFF. The CDR3 DNA follows: TGTGCCAGCAGCTTAGAGGGAGTGGCCACCTACAATGAGCAGTTCTTC. The full variable domain, completed using reference TRBV7-2 and TRBJ2-1, is GAGVSQSPSNKVTEKGKDVELRCDPISGHTALYWYRQSLGQGLEFLIYFQGNSAPDKSGLPSDRFSAERTGGSVSTLTIQRTQQEDSAVYLCASSLEGVATYNEQFFGPGTRLTVL.

V and J are TRBV9 and TRBJ2-7, with 10 nucleotides matching TRBD2. The CDR3 runs 15 residues. J was trimmed by 4 bases and V by 3 bases; bases with no gene match: 7. Germline V CDR1 and CDR2: SGDLS, YYNGEE. The CDR3 DNA is TGTGCCAGCAGCGGGGGGATAGCGGGAGGTTACGAGCAGTACTTC. Its translation is CASSGGIAGGYEQYF.

The chain joins TRBV30 to TRBJ2-3; 13 bases align to TRBD2. The CDR3 length is 20 residues. Germline V lookup: CDR1 GTSNPN, CDR2 SVGIG (reference sequence). The J segment lost 3 bases and the V segment lost 8 bases, leaving 23 bases of the junction unmatched. CDR3 coding DNA: TGTGCCCGAAGCCAAGGGACAGGACTAGCGGGGGCGAGACAGACAGATACGCAGTATTTT. This gives the protein CARSQGTGLAGARQTDTQYF.

The chain has TRBV13 and TRBJ1-1; 8 bases are a match to TRBD1. After removal of 6 bases from V and 5 bases from J, the junction contained 8 bases not matched to a gene. This CDR3 has 14 amino acids. Germline-derived CDR1 and CDR2 are PRHDT and FYEKMQ (reference sequence). The CDR3 region is CASSFRTGRTEAFF. Here the CDR3 DNA reads TGTGCCAGCAGTTTTAGGACAGGGAGGACTGAAGCTTTCTTT. Drawing the rest from reference TRBV13 and TRBJ1-1, the complete variable domain is AAGVIQSPRHLIKEKRETATLKCYPIPRHDTVYWYQQGPGQDPQFLISFYEKMQSDKGSIPDRFSAQQFSDYHSELNMSSLELGDSALYFCASSFRTGRTEAFFGQGTRLTVV.